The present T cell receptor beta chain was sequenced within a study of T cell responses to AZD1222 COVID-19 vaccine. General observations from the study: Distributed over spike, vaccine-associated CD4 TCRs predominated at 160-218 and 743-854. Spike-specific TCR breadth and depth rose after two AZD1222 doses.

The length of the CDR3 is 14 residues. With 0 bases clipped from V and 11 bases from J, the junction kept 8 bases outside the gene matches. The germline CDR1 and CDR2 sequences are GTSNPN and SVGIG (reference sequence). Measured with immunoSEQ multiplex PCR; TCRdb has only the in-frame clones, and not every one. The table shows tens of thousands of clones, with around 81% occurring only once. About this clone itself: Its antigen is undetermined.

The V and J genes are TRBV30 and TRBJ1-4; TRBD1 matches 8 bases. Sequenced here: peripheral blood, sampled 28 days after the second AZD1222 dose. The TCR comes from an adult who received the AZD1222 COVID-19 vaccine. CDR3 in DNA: TGTGCCTGGAGTGTTGACCCGACAGGGGAGAAACTGTTTTTT. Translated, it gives CAWSVDPTGEKLFF.